A selection of T cell receptor beta chains follows, all from one sample in a study of Graves' ophthalmopathy and Graves' hyperthyroidism. A single record per CDR3 protein comes from TCRdb applying MiXCR to the multiplex PCR reads. The sample lists 200,000 to 300,000 distinct CDR3 sequences, 45% to 55% occurring once. Sequenced material: peripheral blood. All receptors derive from an adult man with Graves' ophthalmopathy. Each CDR3 is given with its conserved first and last residue. Each record gives: V gene, J gene, CDR3 protein.

TRBV7-9,TRBJ2-7,CASSDGTGPSEQYF
TRBV11-2,TRBJ1-1,CASRPGTGLNRGAFF
TRBV7-8,TRBJ2-6,CASSSIRRGQLNSGANVLTF
TRBV15,TRBJ2-6,CATSGAGSGANVLTF
TRBV11-2,TRBJ2-7,CASSLGTTGEQYF
TRBV20-1,TRBJ2-7,CSARKSRGGYEQYF
TRBV5-6,TRBJ1-1,CASSIRRNTEAFF
TRBV7-9,TRBJ1-4,CASSFWTGGNEKLFF
TRBV19,TRBJ2-6,CATQTGVGANALTF
TRBV7-2,TRBJ2-5,CASTQTSGGVETQYF
TRBV7-2,TRBJ1-1,CASSEAPGTEAFF
TRBV19,TRBJ1-2,CASSIRDGRTGYTF
TRBV7-9,TRBJ2-7,CASSFPGQGVGDEQYF
TRBV12-3/TRBV12-4,TRBJ1-2,CASSDGPVPHGYTF
TRBV12-3/TRBV12-4,TRBJ1-1,CASSGQGPMNTEAFF